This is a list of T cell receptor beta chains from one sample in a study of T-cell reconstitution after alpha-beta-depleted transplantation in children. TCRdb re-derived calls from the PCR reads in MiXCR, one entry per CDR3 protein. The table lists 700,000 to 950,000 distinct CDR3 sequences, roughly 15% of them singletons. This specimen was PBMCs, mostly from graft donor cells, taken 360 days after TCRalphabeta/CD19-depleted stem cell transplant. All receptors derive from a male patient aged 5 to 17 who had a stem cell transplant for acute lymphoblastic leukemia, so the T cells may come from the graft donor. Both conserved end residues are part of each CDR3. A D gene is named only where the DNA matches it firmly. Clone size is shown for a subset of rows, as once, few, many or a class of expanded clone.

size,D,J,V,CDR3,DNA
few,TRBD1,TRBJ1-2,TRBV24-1,CATSDTGQGTYGYTF,TGTGCCACCAGTGATACGGGACAGGGGACTTATGGCTACACCTTC
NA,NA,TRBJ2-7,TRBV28,CASSLLVSGSKQYF,TGTGCCAGCAGTTTACTAGTAAGCGGTTCGAAGCAGTACTTC
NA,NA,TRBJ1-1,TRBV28,CASSFRGALTEAFF,TGTGCCAGCAGTTTCAGGGGCGCGTTAACTGAAGCTTTCTTT
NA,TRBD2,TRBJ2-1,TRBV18,CASSPSSGKDNNEQFF,TGTGCCAGCTCACCATCCAGCGGGAAAGATAACAATGAGCAGTTCTTC
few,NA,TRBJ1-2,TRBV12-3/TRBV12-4,CASSSPAGRDYGYTF,TGTGCCAGCAGTTCCCCAGCAGGGAGGGACTATGGCTACACCTTC
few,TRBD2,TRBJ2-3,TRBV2,CASSETSGSITDTQYF,TGTGCCAGCAGTGAGACTAGCGGGTCGATCACAGATACGCAGTATTTT
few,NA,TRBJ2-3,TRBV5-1,CASRKGDTQYF,TGCGCCAGCAGAAAAGGAGATACGCAGTATTTT
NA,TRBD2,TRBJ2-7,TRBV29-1,CSVAVTSGFLSYEQYF,TGCAGCGTGGCCGTGACTAGCGGCTTTTTATCCTACGAGCAGTACTTC
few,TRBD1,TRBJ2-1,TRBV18,CASSVTGLVQFF,TGTGCCAGCTCAGTGACAGGGCTCGTACAGTTCTTC
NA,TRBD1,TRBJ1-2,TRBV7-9,CASSLTGQGEGPYGYTF,TGTGCCAGCAGCTTAACCGGACAGGGGGAAGGTCCCTATGGCTACACCTTC
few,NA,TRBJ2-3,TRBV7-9,CASSFGQIHTDTQYF,TGTGCCAGCAGCTTTGGGCAGATTCACACAGATACGCAGTATTTT
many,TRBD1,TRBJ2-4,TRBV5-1,CASTSGTGAKNIQYF,TGCGCCAGCACCTCTGGGACAGGGGCCAAAAACATTCAGTACTTC
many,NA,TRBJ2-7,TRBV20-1,CSAKRQGRATYEQYF,TGCAGTGCCAAACGACAGGGGAGGGCCACCTACGAGCAGTACTTC
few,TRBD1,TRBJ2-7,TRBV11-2,CASNLAGGVYEQYF,TGTGCCAGCAATTTAGCAGGGGGCGTCTACGAGCAGTACTTC
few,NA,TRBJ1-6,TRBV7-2,CASSLGPYNSPLHF,TGTGCCAGCAGCTTAGGCCCCTATAATTCACCCCTCCACTTT
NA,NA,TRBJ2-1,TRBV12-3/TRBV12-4,CASSLSTPGAYNEQFF,TGTGCCAGCAGTTTATCGACGCCTGGGGCCTACAATGAGCAGTTCTTC
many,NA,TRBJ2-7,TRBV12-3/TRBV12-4,CASRSGHKPPYEQYF,TGTGCCAGCAGGTCGGGACACAAGCCCCCCTACGAGCAGTACTTC
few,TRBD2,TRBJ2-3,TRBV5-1,CASSLVTSGRKDTQYF,TGCGCCAGCAGCTTGGTGACTAGCGGGAGGAAAGATACGCAGTATTTT
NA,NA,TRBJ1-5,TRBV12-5,CASGFRGTQPQHF,TGTGCTAGTGGTTTCCGGGGGACTCAGCCCCAGCATTTT
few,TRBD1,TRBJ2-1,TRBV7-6,CASSLRTGGNNEQFF,TGTGCCAGCAGCTTAAGAACAGGGGGCAACAATGAGCAGTTCTTC
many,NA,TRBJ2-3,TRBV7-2,CASSLDYTDTQYF,TGTGCCAGCAGCTTAGACTACACAGATACGCAGTATTTT
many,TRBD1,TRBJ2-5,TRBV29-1,CSVTGRETQYF,TGCAGCGTGACAGGGCGAGAGACCCAGTACTTC
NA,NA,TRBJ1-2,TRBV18,CASARPNGNGYTF,TGTGCCAGCGCGCGACCTAACGGAAATGGCTACACCTTC
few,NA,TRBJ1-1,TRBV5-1,CASSFGDSMNTEAFF,TGCGCCAGCAGCTTCGGGGACTCCATGAACACTGAAGCTTTCTTT
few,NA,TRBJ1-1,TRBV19,CASSTGTSNTEAFF,TGTGCCAGTAGTACCGGGACATCGAACACTGAAGCTTTCTTT
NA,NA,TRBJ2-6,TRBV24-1,CATSDWVANVLTF,TGTGCCACCAGTGATTGGGTGGCCAACGTCCTGACTTTC
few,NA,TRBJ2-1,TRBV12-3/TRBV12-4,CASQTPRSYNEQFF,TGTGCCAGCCAGACCCCTAGGTCCTACAATGAGCAGTTCTTC
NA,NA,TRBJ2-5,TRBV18,CASSPAYRETQYF,TGTGCCAGCTCACCCGCATACCGGGAGACCCAGTACTTC
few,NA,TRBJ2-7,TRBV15,CATSRARESYEQYF,TGTGCCACCAGCAGAGCCAGGGAGTCCTACGAGCAGTACTTC
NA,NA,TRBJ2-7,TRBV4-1,CASSQNSVPSSYEQYF,TGCGCCAGCAGCCAGAACAGCGTTCCAAGCTCCTACGAGCAGTACTTC
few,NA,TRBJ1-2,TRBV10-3,CAISNVPGGYTF,TGTGCCATCAGTAACGTACCAGGGGGCTACACCTTC
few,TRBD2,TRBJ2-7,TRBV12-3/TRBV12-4,CASSLLAPAYEQYF,TGTGCCAGCAGCCTACTAGCGCCGGCCTACGAGCAGTACTTC
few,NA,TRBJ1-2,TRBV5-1,CASRPRVYYGYTF,TGCGCCAGCAGACCCAGGGTCTACTATGGCTACACCTTC
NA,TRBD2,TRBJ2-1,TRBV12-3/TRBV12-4,CASSVGLAGVSSYNEQFF,TGTGCCAGCAGTGTCGGACTAGCGGGGGTGAGCTCCTACAATGAGCAGTTCTTC
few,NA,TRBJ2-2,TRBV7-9,CASSLVRGELFF,TGTGCCAGCAGCTTAGTGAGGGGGGAGCTGTTTTTT
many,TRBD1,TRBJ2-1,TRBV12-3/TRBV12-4,CASSTRTGGYEQFF,TGTGCCAGCAGTACCCGGACAGGGGGGTATGAGCAGTTCTTC
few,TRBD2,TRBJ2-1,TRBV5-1,CASSWTSGRRLSDEQFF,TGCGCCAGCAGCTGGACTAGCGGGAGAAGACTGTCCGATGAGCAGTTCTTC
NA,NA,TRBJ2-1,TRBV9,CASSVAAASYNEQFF,TGTGCCAGCAGCGTGGCCGCGGCGAGCTACAATGAGCAGTTCTTC
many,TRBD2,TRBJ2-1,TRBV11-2,CASSSGTSRFF,TGTGCCAGCAGCTCCGGGACTAGCAGGTTCTTC
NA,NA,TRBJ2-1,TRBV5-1,CASSFYWQGGSEQFF,TGCGCCAGCAGCTTTTATTGGCAGGGAGGCTCTGAGCAGTTCTTC
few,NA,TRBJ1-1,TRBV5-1,CASGRGNTEAFF,TGCGCCAGCGGAAGGGGTAACACTGAAGCTTTCTTT
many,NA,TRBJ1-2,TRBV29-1,CSVEDPYSTYYGYTF,TGCAGCGTTGAAGATCCCTACAGTACGTACTATGGCTACACCTTC
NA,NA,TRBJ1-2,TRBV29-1,CSVVLGEAGAPYGYTF,TGCAGCGTTGTTTTAGGGGAAGCCGGAGCGCCATATGGCTACACCTTC
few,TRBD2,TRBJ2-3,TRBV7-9,CASSPRTSGFTDTQYF,TGTGCCAGCAGCCCCCGGACTAGCGGTTTCACAGATACGCAGTATTTT
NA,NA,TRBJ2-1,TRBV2,CASSEWGPAAPAPNEQFF,TGTGCCAGCAGTGAATGGGGCCCAGCGGCCCCTGCCCCCAATGAGCAGTTCTTC
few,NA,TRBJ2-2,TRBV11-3,CASTRGRWNTGELFF,TGTGCCAGCACCCGTGGGAGGTGGAACACCGGGGAGCTGTTTTTT
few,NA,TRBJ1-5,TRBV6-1,CASSPRLYSNQPQHF,TGTGCCAGCAGTCCTAGACTTTATAGCAATCAGCCCCAGCATTTT
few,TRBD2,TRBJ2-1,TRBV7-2,CASRHSGRAGNEQFF,TGTGCCAGCAGGCATAGCGGGAGGGCAGGGAATGAGCAGTTCTTC
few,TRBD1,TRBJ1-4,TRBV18,CASSPRTGLATNEKLFF,TGTGCCAGCTCACCACGGACAGGGTTGGCGACTAATGAAAAACTGTTTTTT
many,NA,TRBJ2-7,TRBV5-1,CASSLPTSGSTYEQYF,TGCGCCAGCAGCCTCCCGACAAGCGGGTCGACCTACGAGCAGTACTTC